This entry is about one TCR beta chain. The CDR3 runs to 11 residues. CDR1 is DFQATT and CDR2 is SNEGSKA in the germline V gene (reference sequence). Trimming shortened V by 3 bases and J by 8 bases, and 10 bases separated the two germline ends. The sample comes from a study of blood T cells in healthy people across ages. Using a J-beta primer mix together with a sample-barcoded 5' primer, a second PCR was run for 7 to 11 cycles. TCRdb re-called the 5' RACE reads with MiXCR, one entry per CDR3 protein. This sample has nearly 800,000 distinct CDR3 sequences, with roughly 25% found just once. This sample also belongs to another study, concerning T cells of mothers and their children. That study reports: The sample comes from fewer than ten healthy Caucasian donors: mothers and children.

The chain carries TRBV20-1 and TRBJ1-2, with D maybe TRBD1 (6 bases). The sequenced material came from blood. This sequence originates from a boy younger than 18 in good health. The CDR3 nucleotides read TGCAGTGCTAGGGACAGCCTCGGCTACACCTTC. Translated: CSARDSLGYTF.